Listed here are 18 T cell receptor beta chains from one sample, sequenced in a study of blood T cells in healthy people across ages. A J-beta primer mix and a sample-barcoded 5' primer were used in a second PCR of roughly 6 to 12 cycles. TCRdb reprocessed the 5' RACE reads with MiXCR, giving one entry per CDR3 protein. This sample has roughly 1.7 million distinct CDR3 sequences, with 30% to 40% found just once. The sample consisted of blood. The receptors here all came from a woman aged 25 to 45 in good health.

A remark on this clonotype: A read error may account for a junction end that differs from germline. The gene calls are TRBV6-2 or TRBV6-3 and TRBJ2-7; 9 bases are shared with TRBD2. The last part of the DNA fits TRBJ2-5 better; the J call may be wrong. The CDR3 spans 19 residues. Germline CDR1 is MNHEY and CDR2 is SVGEGT. CDR3 nucleotide sequence: TGTGCCGGCAGTTACGGACTAGCGAGTCCTGCAGGATGGGAAGAGACCCAGTACTTC. Protein sequence: CAGSYGLASPAGWEETQYF.

The rearrangement uses TRBV27 and TRBJ2-4; 8 nucleotides agree with TRBD2. The tail of the sequence fits TRBJ2-7 better, so the J call may be wrong. The CDR3 loop spans 16 amino acids. Germline CDR1 MNHEY, CDR2 SMNVEV (reference sequence). CDR3 loop: CASRISGGQLSYEQYF. DNA for the CDR3: TGTGCCAGCAGAATATCGGGAGGGCAACTCTCCTACGAGCAGTACTTC.

The rearrangement joins TRBV20-1 to TRBJ2-2, with 7 bases identical to TRBD2. With 3 bases clipped from V and 0 bases from J, the junction kept 1 base outside the gene matches. This CDR3 has 14 residues. Germline lookup yields CDR1 DFQATT and CDR2 SNEGSKA (reference sequence). CDR3 residues: CSARSGTNTGELFF. DNA for the CDR3: TGCAGTGCTAGGAGCGGGACGAACACCGGGGAGCTGTTTTTT.

This chain joins TRBV7-6 and TRBJ2-6; a possible D gene is TRBD2 (6 bases). The CDR3 is 17 amino acids. Trimming removed 5 bases at V and 3 bases at J, with 17 bases between. Germline lookup yields CDR1 SGHVS and CDR2 FNYEAQ. The CDR3 loop is CASSQSVGGGGANVLTF. The CDR3 DNA is TGTGCCAGCAGCCAGTCTGTCGGGGGAGGTGGGGCCAACGTCCTGACTTTC.

The V call is TRBV7-9, the J call TRBJ2-7, with 7 bases matching TRBD1. The ends lost 5 bases at V and 3 bases at J; junction bases unmatched: 13. Germline V gives CDR1 SEHNR, CDR2 FQNEAQ (reference sequence). The CDR3 covers 16 residues. The chain's CDR3 is CASSPSRDRQLYEQYF. CDR3 nucleotide sequence: TGTGCCAGCAGCCCTTCCAGGGACAGACAACTCTACGAGCAGTACTTC.

V gene TRBV6-5 combines with J gene TRBJ2-1; D is unresolved. The germline V gene has CDR1 MNHEY and CDR2 SVGAGI. CDR3 length: 9 amino acids. The germline V and J ends were trimmed by 6 bases and 14 bases, with 8 bases remaining between them. The CDR3 coding sequence is TGTGCCAGCAGCGTTGATGAGTTCTTC. As protein: CASSVDEFF.

The genes are TRBV10-3 and TRBJ1-1; a weak D match, TRBD1 (5 bases). Germline V gene sequence: CDR1 ENHRY, CDR2 SYGVKD. This CDR3 is built from 14 residues. The V and J ends lost 9 bases and 4 bases respectively, with 18 bases between them. The CDR3 sequence is CAILNRLYGTEAFF. CDR3 sequence (DNA): TGTGCCATTTTAAACAGGTTATACGGCACTGAAGCTTTCTTT.

In this sample, this clonotype turned up a few times. The chain couples TRBV3-1 to TRBJ2-3, with D possibly matching TRBD2 (6 bases). The CDR3 extends over 15 amino acids. Germline V lookup: CDR1 LGHDT, CDR2 YNNKEL (reference sequence). V lost 3 bases and J 6 bases, leaving 16 bases between the germline ends. The CDR3 bases are TGTGCCAGCAGCCACCAACTAGCTCGTTCGGATACGCAGTATTTT. Translated, it gives CASSHQLARSDTQYF.

Regarding this clonotype: One end of the junction fails to match germline, which may point to a read error. V is TRBV9 and J is TRBJ2-1; D unclear. The CDR3 sequence is 12 residues long. Germline V gene lookup returns CDR1 SGDLS and CDR2 YYNGEE. The CDR3 DNA is TGTGCCAACAGCGTAGTCTCCAATGAGCAGTTCTTC. It is translated as CANSVVSNEQFF. The full variable domain, rest sourced from reference TRBV9 and TRBJ2-1, is DSGVTQTPKHLITATGQRVTLRCSPRSGDLSVYWYQQSLDQGLQFLIQYYNGEERAKGNILERFSAQQFPDLHSELNLSSLELGDSALYFCANSVVSNEQFFGPGTRLTVL.

This clonotype occurred many times. The V call is TRBV5-1, the J call TRBJ1-2; D is uncertain. From germline, CDR1 is SGHRS and CDR2 YFSETQ. The CDR3 extends over 13 amino acids. With 0 bases removed from V and 6 bases from J, the gap between germline ends came to 9 bases. CDR3 nucleotides: TGCGCCAGCAGCTTGGAAGCCCCAGATGGCTACACCTTC. Its translation is CASSLEAPDGYTF.

This clonotype occurred a few times. The chain couples TRBV2 to TRBJ1-5, with 8 bases that match TRBD1. Germline V gene sequence: CDR1 SNHLY, CDR2 FYNNEI. Unmatched junction bases numbered 10, after V lost 5 bases and J lost 7 bases. The CDR3 is 15 residues long. The CDR3 sequence is CASSTGTGRWQPQHF. CDR3 bases: TGTGCCAGCAGTACTGGGACAGGTCGATGGCAGCCCCAGCATTTT.

Concerning this clonotype itself: Mismatch with germline at one junction end may stem from a read error. This chain uses TRBV5-1 with TRBJ2-7; D assignment may be TRBD1 or TRBD2 (5 bases each). From germline, CDR1 is SGHRS and CDR2 YFSETQ. CDR3 length: 15 residues. In DNA, the CDR3 is TGCGTCAGCAGCTCCGGGACCGGAGGCCCCTACGAGCAGTACTTC. Its protein is CVSSSGTGGPYEQYF.

In this sample, this clonotype turned up a few times. Germline and junction disagree at one end, which may indicate a read error. This chain connects TRBV20-1 to TRBJ1-5, with TRBD1 matching over 7 bases. The germline V gene encodes CDR1 DFQATT and CDR2 SNEGSKA (reference sequence). CDR3 size: 14 residues. The CDR3, as DNA: TGCAGTGTTAGAGAGGGAGGGGGCGTTCAGCCCCAGCATTTT. As protein: CSVREGGGVQPQHF.

About this clonotype itself: This sequence may be a read error, since a much larger clone differs from it by one base. The J gene is TRBJ2-1, the V gene TRBV5-6; TRBD1 matches 8 bases. This CDR3 contains 13 residues. CDR1 is SGHDT, CDR2 YYEEEE, per germline. V lost 7 bases to trimming and J lost 4 bases; unmatched junction nucleotides: 4. The CDR3: CASGWDRYNEQFF. The CDR3 DNA reads TGTGCCAGCGGCTGGGACAGGTACAATGAGCAGTTCTTC.

This chain joins TRBV29-1 and TRBJ2-5; TRBD2 matches 7 bases. Looked up from germline, CDR1 is SQVTM and CDR2 is ANQGSEA. The J segment lost 5 bases and the V segment lost 6 bases, leaving 6 bases of the junction unmatched. The CDR3 spans 12 residues. The CDR3 DNA reads as TGCAGCGTCCAGACGGGAGGTGAGACCCAGTACTTC. It yields the protein CSVQTGGETQYF. The complete variable domain, with remaining parts taken from reference TRBV29-1 and TRBJ2-5, reads SAVISQKPSRDICQRGTSLTIQCQVDSQVTMMFWYRQQPGQSLTLIATANQGSEATYESGFVIDKFPISRPNLTFSTLTVSNMSPEDSSIYLCSVQTGGETQYFGPGTRLLVL.

V is TRBV7-2 and J is TRBJ2-7; either TRBD1 or TRBD2 may supply D (5 bases each). The germline gives CDR1 SGHTA, CDR2 FQGNSA. This CDR3 has 13 amino acids. V was pared by 8 bases and J by 7 bases, with 18 bases between. The CDR3 loop is CASAGSSYNEQYF. CDR3 nucleotides: TGTGCCAGCGCAGGGAGCTCCTACAATGAGCAGTACTTC.

This rearrangement joins TRBV15 to TRBJ2-6; a possible D gene is TRBD1 (7 bases). V was pared by 9 bases and J by 4 bases, with 19 bases between. Germline-derived CDR1 and CDR2 are LNHNV and YYDKDF (reference sequence). CDR3 length equals 16 residues. CDR3 in DNA: TGTGCCACAAAGCCTCAGGGGGGCTCCGGGGCCAACGTCCTGACTTTC. It specifies CATKPQGGSGANVLTF.

J is TRBJ2-3 and V is TRBV6-1, with a tentative D call TRBD2 (5 bases). The germline V gene encodes CDR1 MNHNS and CDR2 SASEGT. The V end was cut by 3 bases, the J end by 7 bases, with 8 bases between. The CDR3 is 12 amino acids. Written as DNA, the CDR3 is TGTGCCAGCAGTGAGACTACCCATACGCAGTATTTT. Protein: CASSETTHTQYF.